Listed below are T cell receptor beta chains from one sample, sequenced in a study of blood T cell repertoires in COVID-19. Here immunoSEQ multiplex PCR was the method, and the copy in TCRdb shows in-frame clones only, minus some. The repertoire has approximately 110,000 clones, around four fifths of them found once; the top ten carry about 5.5%. Sequenced material: peripheral blood. All receptors derive from an elderly man with COVID-19, enrolled during active disease. The CDR3 runs from the conserved cysteine through the conserved F or W.

TRBV4-2,TRBJ2-7,CASSPEELNYEQYF
TRBV11-2,TRBJ2-5,CASSPSWTSGRAIGETQYF
TRBV18,TRBJ2-5,CASSPNAGGETQYF
TRBV3-1/TRBV3-2,TRBJ2-5,CASSQEWRAGETQYF
TRBV29-1,TRBJ2-1,CSIVGASGSNEQFF
TRBV11-2,TRBJ2-3,CASSILAGEVDTQYF
TRBV2,TRBJ1-3,CASSRDSGNTIYF
TRBV6-5,TRBJ1-3,CASRQGEISGNTIYF
TRBV30,TRBJ2-7,CAWSKTGGGYEQYF
TRBV10-2,TRBJ2-7,CASSESVGPYEQYF
TRBV5-1,TRBJ2-5,CASSLVIGGTETQYF
TRBV3-1/TRBV3-2,TRBJ2-7,CASRETGIDEQYF
TRBV4-1,TRBJ2-6,CASSQDPAGANVLTF
TRBV19,TRBJ2-1,CASSMLATRGGHNEQFF
TRBV28,TRBJ2-3,CASSLPGTSASTDTQYF
TRBV5-1,TRBJ2-7,CASSLPGGNEQYF
TRBV12-5,TRBJ2-2,CASGFLLQGPTGELFF
TRBV3-1/TRBV3-2,TRBJ1-1,CASSRQGVGRTEAFF
TRBV3-1/TRBV3-2,TRBJ1-1,CASSQEDTNTEAFF
TRBV7-2,TRBJ1-6,CASSLQGREDSPLHF
TRBV29-1,TRBJ2-7,CSVSPSGRTYEQYF
TRBV4-1,TRBJ2-2,CATRRAGGHDGELFF
TRBV11-2,TRBJ1-4,CASSFLTGGSQRLFF
TRBV11-3,TRBJ2-1,CASSPRGLAGRNEQFF
TRBV24-1,TRBJ2-2,CATSDFTSGNVGELFF
TRBV13,TRBJ2-7,CASSPAAGSYGQYF
TRBV28,TRBJ1-3,CASSPSGVGGNTIYF
TRBV4-2,TRBJ1-3,CASSPKGAGSSGNTIYF
TRBV7-3,TRBJ1-1,CASSLEGQNTEAFF
TRBV5-5,TRBJ2-3,CASSLGGSTDTQYF
TRBV15,TRBJ2-7,CATSPDRGPYEQYF
TRBV10-3,TRBJ1-1,CAINRAMNTEAFF
TRBV7-2,TRBJ2-7,CASSLVAAGYEQYF
TRBV21-1,TRBJ1-3,CASSLGLISGNTIYF
TRBV4-2,TRBJ2-3,CASSQVRLADTQYF
TRBV27,TRBJ2-7,CASSFTGQSYEQYF
TRBV7-8,TRBJ2-1,CASSLGSAGASYNEQFF
TRBV4-1,TRBJ1-6,CASSQDRGNSPLHF
TRBV6-2/TRBV6-3,TRBJ2-1,CASSLVGTSGFINEQFF
TRBV7-3,TRBJ2-1,CASSQGDSDNEQFF
TRBV6-5,TRBJ2-1,CASSYSTSGTYEQFF